This is a list of T cell receptor beta chains from one sample in a study of TIL therapy for anti-PD-1-resistant metastatic lung cancer. Repertoires were generated with immunoSEQ multiplex PCR, while TCRdb's copy carries only in-frame clones and drops some. Of 50,000 or so clones listed, roughly 85% are singletons. The material was blood, obtained at baseline. All receptors derive from a woman between 30 and 85 years old with non-small cell lung cancer. CDR3s include the opening cysteine and the closing phenylalanine or tryptophan.

TRBJ1-2	TRBV5-6	CASSLAGGGWYGYTF
TRBJ2-2	TRBV19	CASSIYVGNTGELFF
TRBJ2-5	TRBV4-2	CASSLLAGLANRFQETQYF
TRBJ1-1	TRBV9	CASSVDGRGPEAFF
TRBJ1-2	TRBV6-1	CASSNTGLFNYGYTF
TRBJ2-5	TRBV4-1	CASSQDSGQGTQYF
TRBJ1-6	TRBV6-5	CASSRRDSNSPLHF
TRBJ2-3	TRBV4-1	CASSQGRGPMNTQYF
TRBJ2-7	TRBV4-1	CASSQEGLAVPGEQYF
TRBJ2-7	TRBV30	CAWRISGGTYEQYF
TRBJ2-5	TRBV5-1	CASSLANSGETQYF
TRBJ1-6	TRBV11-2	CASSLRRPSSYNSPLHF
TRBJ2-5	TRBV28	CASSPSGAGGVKETQYF
TRBJ1-2	TRBV30	CAWSVNRRGGYTF
TRBJ2-1	TRBV12-5	CASGSKSGPPLGEQFF
TRBJ1-1	TRBV7-2	CASSKYRGPARDTEAFF
TRBJ2-3	TRBV9	CASSVSGRWADTQYF
TRBJ2-7	TRBV18	CASSLPGQENSYEQYF
TRBJ2-3	TRBV11-2	CASSYFTTGTATQYF
TRBJ1-1	TRBV4-1	CASSQRGLGTEAFF
TRBJ2-3	TRBV10-1	CASSGELQARSHPDTQYF
TRBJ2-3	TRBV10-3	CAISDGTGSDTQYF
TRBJ2-5	TRBV7-9	CASSLDVRYQETQYF
TRBJ2-1	TRBV27	CASSLLGQLNEQFF
TRBJ1-1	TRBV29-1	CSVDKNTEAFF
TRBJ2-7	TRBV18	CASSSIGTGIYEQYF
TRBJ2-1	TRBV2	CASSDPPGGREQFF
TRBJ1-1	TRBV6-5	CASSYSMGRRNTEAFF
TRBJ2-1	TRBV7-6	CASSWDGSSYNEQFF
TRBJ1-1	TRBV15	CATSRGPARRETEAFF
TRBJ2-3	TRBV6-4	CASSPIGGGTDTQYF
TRBJ1-5	TRBV27	CASSLSGTGVWALNQPQHF
TRBJ2-3	TRBV11-2	CASSLHTQYF
TRBJ2-7	TRBV20-1	CSAPQVDEQYF
TRBJ2-5	TRBV30	CAWSRGLAGAETQYF
TRBJ2-5	TRBV6-5	CASSYSQRQETQYF
TRBJ2-5	TRBV6-5	CASSYPRGAGETQYF
TRBJ2-1	TRBV27	CASSLISRNYNEQFF
TRBJ1-1	TRBV7-2	CASSIRASARNTEAFF
TRBJ2-3	TRBV6-5	CASSYGGGNTDTQYF